This entry concerns a single T cell receptor beta chain. This specimen comes from a study of blood T cell repertoires in COVID-19. Overall study context: PBMCs, B-cell-depleted T cells, or T cells provided the cDNA or gDNA that made up the material.

The V gene's germline CDR1 is SEHNR and CDR2 FQNEAQ (reference sequence). This CDR3 is built from 17 residues. The V and J ends lost 3 bases and 3 bases, in that order; junction bases with no gene match: 10. Only in-frame clones appear in the TCRdb table, and some are missing; sequencing was by immunoSEQ multiplex PCR. The sample records 130,000 to 150,000 clones, roughly 82% being singletons. The chain employs TRBV7-9 and TRBJ2-3; 9 nucleotides line up with TRBD2. The sample was peripheral blood. This clonotype originated in a human donor in a cohort sampled during active COVID-19. The CDR3 reads CASSFGGRALDTDTQYF. CDR3 bases: TGTGCCAGCAGCTTCGGCGGGAGGGCCTTAGATACAGATACGCAGTATTTT.